The present TCR beta chain was sequenced within a study of cytomegalovirus exposure and HLA in healthy donors. Study details: In an earlier analysis, approximately 120 million unique TCR beta sequences were found from some 180 million T cells.

General observations from the study: Previous analysis showed most TCR beta V segments were productive about 87% or about 30% of the time. The authors later linked a missense DCLRE1C variant to TCR beta V- and J-gene trimming.

In the PCR, 60 Vbeta and 13 Jbeta primers were used. Data came from immunoSEQ multiplex PCR; TCRdb stores just in-frame clones and leaves some out. The sample records around 200,000 clones, 70% to 85% being singletons. Germline assignment: CDR1 MNHNY and CDR2 SVGAGI (reference sequence). The CDR3 is 16 residues long. V lost 7 bases, J lost 5 bases, and 12 bases stayed unmatched. Concerning this clone: Its antigen is not identified.

V and J are TRBV6-6 and TRBJ2-1, with 9 bases lining up with TRBD1. Sequencing was performed on PBMCs. The receptor comes from a woman aged 60-75 years in good health and CMV-seropositive. CDR3 residues: CASIGGTGIRDNEQFF. CDR3 DNA sequence: TGTGCCAGCATTGGCGGGACAGGGATTCGGGACAATGAGCAGTTCTTC.